Reported below is one TCR beta chain. The sample belongs to a study of OX40 agonist ivuxolimab in advanced cancers. Profiling relied on immunoSEQ multiplex PCR, and the TCRdb table lists in-frame clones only, not all of them. Altogether tens of thousands of clones are present, roughly 87% being singletons, with the ten largest covering less than 0.35%. V dropped 4 bases and J dropped 4; count of bases not matched to a gene: 4. Germline CDR1 and CDR2: LNHDA and SQIVND (reference sequence). The CDR3 is made up of 15 amino acids. This TCR derives from an adult with an advanced solid tumor such as melanoma, head and neck, liver or kidney cancer. The rearrangement links TRBV19 to TRBJ2-5, with 12 bases identical to TRBD2. The sequenced sample was CD4+ or CD8+ T cells sorted from blood, obtained in a trial of the OX40 agonist ivuxolimab. For the CDR3, the DNA is TGTGCCAGTAGTACCCTAGCGGGGGGGCCAGAGACCCAGTACTTC. As protein: CASSTLAGGPETQYF. Together with reference TRBV19 and TRBJ2-5, the CDR3 gives the full variable domain: DGGITQSPKYLFRKEGQNVTLSCEQNLNHDAMYWYRQDPGQGLRLIYYSQIVNDFQKGDIAEGYSVSREKKESFPLTVTSAQKNPTAFYLCASSTLAGGPETQYFGPGTRLLVL.